This TCR beta chain comes out of a study of stem cell transplantation in POMP-related autoinflammatory disease. The overall study: Defective thymoproteasomes were hypothesized to impair CD8+ T-cell positive selection. Before transplant, CD4+ T cells skewed naive and CD8+ proportions were low. After transplant, neutrophils and platelets showed 100% graft donor chimerism through one year. Broader study findings: Unique TRB V-J gene pairings were limited in number in patients with PRAID.

Details on this clone: The antigen is unknown.

Only in-frame clones appear in the TCRdb table, and some are missing; sequencing was by immunoSEQ multiplex PCR. The sample records some 69,000 clones, approximately 90% being singletons. Per germline, CDR1 MDHEN and CDR2 SYDVKM. The CDR3 runs 16 residues. Trimming shortened V by 4 bases and J by 0 bases, and 14 bases separated the two germline ends. This TCR was recovered from a human patient with POMP-related autoinflammation and immune dysregulation (PRAID). Some of these T cells may belong to the graft donor. J is TRBJ2-3 and V is TRBV28; D is perhaps TRBD2 (7 bases). The input for sequencing was CD4+ T cells from PBMCs, taken after stem cell transplantation. CDR3 amino acids: CASSSTGGPSTDTQYF. CDR3 DNA: TGTGCCAGCAGTTCCACGGGGGGCCCCAGCACAGATACGCAGTATTTT.